A selection of T cell receptor beta chains follows, all from one sample in a study of spatial heterogeneity in lung cancer. Each CDR3 protein gets one entry after TCRdb re-called the 5' RACE reads with MiXCR. The table has around 7,000 distinct CDR3 sequences, around 7% seen once; the top ten hold more than 60%. The sequences come from PBMCs, collected at surgery. These receptors originate from a male donor with early-stage non-small cell lung cancer. Both conserved end residues are part of each CDR3. The order of the fields is CDR3 protein, CDR3 DNA, clone size, D gene, J gene, V gene. A D gene is named only where the DNA matches it firmly. Size is omitted from some rows. Given values are once, few, many or a class for expanded clones.

CASSVTGFMPQYF,TGTGCCAGCAGCGTGACTGGGTTTATGCCCCAGTACTTC,NA,NA,TRBJ2-5,TRBV3-1
CSVEGGFGNEQFF,TGCAGCGTTGAAGGGGGGTTCGGCAATGAGCAGTTCTTC,many,NA,TRBJ2-1,TRBV29-1
CASSAQTDRLDETQYF,TGCGCCAGCAGTGCTCAAACCGACAGGTTGGATGAGACCCAGTACTTC,NA,NA,TRBJ2-5,TRBV10-1
CASSGSHNEQFF,TGTGCCAGCAGCGGGTCCCACAATGAGCAGTTCTTC,many,NA,TRBJ2-1,TRBV6-8
CASSVSSSIGELFF,TGTGCCAGCAGCGTAAGCAGCAGTATCGGGGAGCTGTTTTTT,few,NA,TRBJ2-2,TRBV11-3
CSAPGQAETQYF,TGCAGCGCTCCGGGACAGGCAGAGACCCAGTACTTC,many,TRBD1,TRBJ2-5,TRBV29-1
CASTQGAENTEAFF,TGTGCCAGCACCCAGGGGGCCGAGAACACTGAAGCTTTCTTT,many,TRBD1,TRBJ1-1,TRBV7-2
CSVGGRNEKLFF,TGCAGTGTGGGCGGCCGGAATGAAAAACTGTTTTTT,many,NA,TRBJ1-4,TRBV20-1
CASSRDLAYEQYF,TGTGCCAGCAGCCGGGACCTTGCCTACGAGCAGTACTTC,many,NA,TRBJ2-7,TRBV14
CSARSWESYEQYF,TGCAGTGCTAGATCCTGGGAATCCTACGAGCAGTACTTC,medium-sized,NA,TRBJ2-7,TRBV20-1
CASSEWMGGGTGELFF,TGTGCCAGCAGTGAATGGATGGGGGGCGGCACCGGGGAGCTGTTTTTT,many,NA,TRBJ2-2,TRBV6-1
CASSHTSGDTGELFF,TGCGCCAGCAGCCACACTAGCGGCGACACCGGGGAGCTGTTTTTT,medium-sized,TRBD2,TRBJ2-2,TRBV4-3
CASSISGVQETQYF,TGTGCCAGTAGTATATCGGGGGTACAAGAGACCCAGTACTTC,NA,NA,TRBJ2-5,TRBV19
CASSVGWFGVSYEQYF,TGCGCCAGCAGCGTCGGGTGGTTCGGGGTATCCTACGAGCAGTACTTC,many,NA,TRBJ2-7,TRBV5-1
CASSLVGELFSGNTIYF,TGTGCCAGCAGCTTGGTTGGGGAACTATTCTCTGGAAACACCATATATTTT,many,NA,TRBJ1-3,TRBV5-4
CASSQEGRKLFF,TGTGCCAGCAGCCAAGAGGGGCGGAAACTGTTTTTT,few,NA,TRBJ1-4,TRBV3-1
CVTSVLGPTNYGYTF,TGTGTCACCAGTGTGCTGGGCCCCACTAACTATGGCTACACCTTC,NA,NA,TRBJ1-2,TRBV24-1
CASSSLRDREGVGYTF,TGTGCCAGCAGCTCCCTCCGGGACAGGGAAGGTGTAGGCTACACCTTC,many,TRBD1,TRBJ1-2,TRBV11-2
CASSPSLVRDTEAFF,TGTGCCAGCAGCCCAAGCTTAGTCAGGGACACTGAAGCTTTCTTT,NA,NA,TRBJ1-1,TRBV3-1
CASTRTGRGIQYF,TGTGCCAGCACTAGGACAGGGCGGGGCATTCAGTACTTC,few,TRBD1,TRBJ2-4,TRBV2
CSVDKETQYF,TGCAGCGTTGATAAGGAGACCCAGTACTTC,many,NA,TRBJ2-5,TRBV29-1
CASSELAGSTDTQYF,TGTGCCAGCAGTGAATTAGCGGGGAGCACAGATACGCAGTATTTT,many,TRBD2,TRBJ2-3,TRBV6-4
CSVGTGDLQETQYF,TGCAGCGTCGGGACAGGCGATCTGCAAGAGACCCAGTACTTC,many,TRBD1,TRBJ2-5,TRBV29-1
CASSLVVGSGRANTGELFF,TGTGCCAGCAGCTTAGTAGTTGGTAGCGGGCGAGCGAACACCGGGGAGCTGTTTTTT,many,TRBD2,TRBJ2-2,TRBV7-2
CASSLLAGVTDTQYF,TGTGCCAGCAGTTTACTAGCGGGGGTCACAGATACGCAGTATTTT,many,TRBD2,TRBJ2-3,TRBV12-3/TRBV12-4
CASSQGPPPGIQYF,TGTGCCAGCAGCCAAGGGCCCCCCCCGGGCATTCAGTACTTC,many,NA,TRBJ2-4,TRBV3-1
CASSHQGNQPQHF,TGCGCCAGCAGTCACCAAGGGAATCAGCCCCAGCATTTT,NA,NA,TRBJ1-5,TRBV23-1
CASSLKGGSNQPQHF,TGTGCCAGCAGCTTGAAGGGGGGAAGCAATCAGCCCCAGCATTTT,many,NA,TRBJ1-5,TRBV7-9